The source of this T cell receptor (beta chain) is a study of T-cell memory formation after mild COVID-19. Study-level information: TCR clusters mostly belonged to single donors.

The V end lost 0 bases, the J end lost 5 bases, and 10 bases lay between the germline ends. The germline V gene has CDR1 SGHAT and CDR2 FQDESV (reference sequence). The CDR3 loop spans 14 amino acids. TCRdb called the 5' RACE reads again in MiXCR, with one record for every CDR3 protein. The repertoire holds about 350,000 distinct CDR3 sequences, with roughly 13% as singletons. Study outcomes and limitations: A second wave expanding day 15 to 37 was CD4+-biased; contracting clones were balanced. SARS-CoV-2 specificity was not confirmed for second-wave clones peaking on day 37.

Note on this clonotype: The target antigen is unknown.

This TCR came from a man aged 18 to 30 who had mild COVID-19 (a few samples of this study predate the infection). Cell type and time point are not known. The sample taken for sequencing was PBMCs or a T cell subset sorted from them (not recorded which). V and J are TRBV11-1 and TRBJ2-5, with D perhaps being TRBD1 or TRBD2 (5 bases each). The CDR3 DNA follows: TGTGCCAGCAGCTTAGCCGACTACAGGGAGACCCAGTACTTC. Amino acids: CASSLADYRETQYF.